The T cell receptor beta chain under discussion was sequenced for a study of beta chain features in type 1 diabetes. The sample holds a few counts of this clone. Investigators reverse transcribed all isolated RNA, so they sequenced expressed TCRB transcripts. Only in-frame clones appear in the TCRdb table, and some are missing; sequencing was by immunoSEQ multiplex PCR. The sample yields 120,000 to 150,000 clones, around 51% seen once. V lost 8 bases, J lost 2 bases, and 22 bases stayed unmatched. Germline CDR1 is SNHLY and CDR2 is FYNNEI. This CDR3 region has 19 residues. The sequence was collected from a young man in good health. Sequencing was carried out using Tregs from blood. The chain employs TRBV2 and TRBJ2-3; 7 bases match TRBD2. CDR3 sequence reads: CASLGSSGDDSTPTDTQYF. The CDR3 DNA is TGTGCCAGCCTCGGCTCTAGCGGAGATGACTCTACCCCCACAGATACGCAGTATTTT.